This section outlines one T cell receptor (beta chain) sequence together with its context. Clones were sequenced by immunoSEQ multiplex PCR, and TCRdb holds only the in-frame ones, with some missing. The sample lists 100,000 to 150,000 clones; over 75% were seen once. This sample is drawn from a study of blood T cell repertoires in COVID-19. Germline V CDR1 and CDR2: SQVTM, ANQGSEA. Between the trimmed V and J ends, which lost 7 bases and 1 base, there was a span of 11 bases. This CDR3 region has 13 residues. The chain joins TRBV29-1 to TRBJ1-3; tentative D call: TRBD1 (6 bases). Sequenced material: peripheral blood. This clonotype originated in an elderly woman with acute or convalescent COVID-19. CDR3 region: CSARTASGNTIYF. The DNA of the CDR3 is TGCAGCGCTAGGACAGCTTCTGGAAACACCATATATTTT.